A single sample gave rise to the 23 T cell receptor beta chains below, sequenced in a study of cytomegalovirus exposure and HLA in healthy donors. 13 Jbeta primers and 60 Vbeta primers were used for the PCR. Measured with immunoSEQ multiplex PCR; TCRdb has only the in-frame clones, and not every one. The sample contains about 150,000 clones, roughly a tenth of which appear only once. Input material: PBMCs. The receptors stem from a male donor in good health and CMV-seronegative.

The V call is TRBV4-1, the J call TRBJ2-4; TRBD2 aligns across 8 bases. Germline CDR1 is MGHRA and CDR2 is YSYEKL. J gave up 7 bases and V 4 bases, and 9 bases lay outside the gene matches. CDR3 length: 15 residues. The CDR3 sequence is CASSPGGGKGNIQYF. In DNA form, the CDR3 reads TGCGCCAGCAGCCCGGGGGGGGGAAAGGGGAACATTCAGTACTTC.

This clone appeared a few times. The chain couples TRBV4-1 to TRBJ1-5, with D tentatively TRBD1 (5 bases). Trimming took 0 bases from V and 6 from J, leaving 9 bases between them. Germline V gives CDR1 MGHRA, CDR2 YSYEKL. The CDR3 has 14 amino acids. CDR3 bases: TGCGCCAGCAGCCAAGAAGCAGGGCGTCAGCCCCAGCATTTT. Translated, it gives CASSQEAGRQPQHF.

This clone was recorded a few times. The CDR3 bases are TGTGCCAGCAGTTCCCCCGGGGGTTTGGCCTACGAGCAGTACTTC. Amino acids: CASSSPGGLAYEQYF. V is TRBV28 and J is TRBJ2-7; D might be TRBD2 (6 bases). Trimming shortened V by 4 bases and J by 2 bases, and 15 bases separated the two germline ends. Germline CDR1 reads MDHEN; CDR2 reads SYDVKM. There are 15 residues in the CDR3.

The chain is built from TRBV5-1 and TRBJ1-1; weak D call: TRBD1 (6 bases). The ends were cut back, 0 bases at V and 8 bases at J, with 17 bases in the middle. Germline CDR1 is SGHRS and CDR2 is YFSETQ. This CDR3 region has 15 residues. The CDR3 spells CASSLVGPGVLEAFF. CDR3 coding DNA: TGCGCCAGCAGCTTGGTAGGTCCAGGGGTCCTGGAAGCTTTCTTT.

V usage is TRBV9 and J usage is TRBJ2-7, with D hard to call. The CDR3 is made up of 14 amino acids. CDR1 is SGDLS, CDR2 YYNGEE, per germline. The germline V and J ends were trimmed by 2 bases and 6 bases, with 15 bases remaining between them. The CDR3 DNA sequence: TGTGCCAGCAGCGTTTATTATGGTAGCTCCGAGCAGTACTTC. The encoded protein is CASSVYYGSSEQYF.

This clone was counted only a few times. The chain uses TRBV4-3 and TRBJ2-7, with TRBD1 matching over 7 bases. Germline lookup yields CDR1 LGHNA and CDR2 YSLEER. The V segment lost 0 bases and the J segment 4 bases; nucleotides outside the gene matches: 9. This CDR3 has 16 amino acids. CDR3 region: CASSQELTGERYEQYF. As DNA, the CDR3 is TGCGCCAGCAGCCAAGAACTAACAGGGGAAAGGTACGAGCAGTACTTC.

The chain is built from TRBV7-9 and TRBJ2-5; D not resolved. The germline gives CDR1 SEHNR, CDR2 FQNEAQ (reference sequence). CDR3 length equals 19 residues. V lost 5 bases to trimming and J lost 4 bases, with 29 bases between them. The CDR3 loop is CASSPRLELPPGPVETQYF. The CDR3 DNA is TGTGCCAGCAGCCCCAGGCTGGAATTGCCCCCTGGCCCAGTAGAGACCCAGTACTTC.

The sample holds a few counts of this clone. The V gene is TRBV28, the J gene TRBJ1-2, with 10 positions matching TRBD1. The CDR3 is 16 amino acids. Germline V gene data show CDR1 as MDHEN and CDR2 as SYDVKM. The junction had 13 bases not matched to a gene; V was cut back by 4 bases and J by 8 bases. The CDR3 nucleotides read TGTGCCAGCAGTTCCTACCACCGGGACAGGGGACGGGGCTACACCTTC. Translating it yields CASSSYHRDRGRGYTF.

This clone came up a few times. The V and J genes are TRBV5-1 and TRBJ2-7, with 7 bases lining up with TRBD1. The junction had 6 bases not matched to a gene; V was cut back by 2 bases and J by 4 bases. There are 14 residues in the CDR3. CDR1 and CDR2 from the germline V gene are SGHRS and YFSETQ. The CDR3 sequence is CASSFLDRSYEQYF. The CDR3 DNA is TGCGCCAGCAGCTTTCTGGACAGGTCATACGAGCAGTACTTC.

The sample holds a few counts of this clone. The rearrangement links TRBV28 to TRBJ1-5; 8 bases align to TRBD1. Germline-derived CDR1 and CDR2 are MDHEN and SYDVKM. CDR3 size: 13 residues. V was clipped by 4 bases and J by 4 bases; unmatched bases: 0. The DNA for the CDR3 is TGTGCCAGCAGTTGGACAGGGAATCAGCCCCAGCATTTT. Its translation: CASSWTGNQPQHF.

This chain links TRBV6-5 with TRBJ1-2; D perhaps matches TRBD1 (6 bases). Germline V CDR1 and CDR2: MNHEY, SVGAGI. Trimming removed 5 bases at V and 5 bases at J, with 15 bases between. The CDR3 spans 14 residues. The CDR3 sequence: CASSTEQGPYGYTF. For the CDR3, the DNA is TGTGCCAGCAGTACGGAACAGGGCCCATATGGCTACACCTTC.

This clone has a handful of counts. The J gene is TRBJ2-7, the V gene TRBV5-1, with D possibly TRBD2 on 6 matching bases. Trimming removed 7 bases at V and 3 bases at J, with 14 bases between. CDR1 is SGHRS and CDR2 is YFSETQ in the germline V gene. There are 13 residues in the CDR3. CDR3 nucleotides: TGCGCCAGCCAAAAGGACGGGGGCTACGAGCAGTACTTC. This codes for CASQKDGGYEQYF.

CDR3 in amino acids: CASSKGRVWMSSTEAFF. DNA of the CDR3: TGTGCCAGCAGCAAGGGCAGGGTATGGATGTCTAGCACTGAAGCTTTCTTT. The chain links TRBV21-1 to TRBJ1-1; the table's D call of TRBD1 was not tested on the DNA. TRBV21-1 is assigned pseudogene status. This CDR3 has 17 residues.

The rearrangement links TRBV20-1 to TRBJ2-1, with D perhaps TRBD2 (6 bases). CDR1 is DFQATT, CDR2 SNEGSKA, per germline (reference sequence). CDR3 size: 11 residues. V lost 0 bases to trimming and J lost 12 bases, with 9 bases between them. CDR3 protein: CSAREEGRQFF. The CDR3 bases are TGCAGTGCTAGAGAGGAGGGGCGGCAGTTCTTC.

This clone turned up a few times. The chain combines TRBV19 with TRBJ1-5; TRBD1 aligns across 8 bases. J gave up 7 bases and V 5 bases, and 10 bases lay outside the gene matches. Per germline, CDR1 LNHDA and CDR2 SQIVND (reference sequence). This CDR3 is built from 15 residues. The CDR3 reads CASSVNAGGYQPQHF. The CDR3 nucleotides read TGTGCCAGTAGTGTTAACGCAGGGGGCTACCAGCCCCAGCATTTT.

This CDR3 is CASSEARDRTHEKLFF. CDR3 bases: TGTGCCAGCAGTGAAGCGCGGGACAGGACCCACGAAAAACTGTTTTTT. V and J are TRBV2 and TRBJ1-4; TRBD1 matches at 8 bases. The CDR3 loop spans 16 amino acids. Unmatched junction bases numbered 8, after V lost 0 bases and J lost 8 bases. From germline, CDR1 is SNHLY and CDR2 FYNNEI.

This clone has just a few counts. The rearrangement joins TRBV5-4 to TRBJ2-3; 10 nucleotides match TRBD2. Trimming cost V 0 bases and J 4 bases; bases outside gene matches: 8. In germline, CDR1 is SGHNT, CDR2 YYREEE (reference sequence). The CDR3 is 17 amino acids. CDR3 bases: TGTGCCAGCAGCTTGGCATTGGCTAGCGGGGGCGCAGATACGCAGTATTTT. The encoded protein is CASSLALASGGADTQYF.

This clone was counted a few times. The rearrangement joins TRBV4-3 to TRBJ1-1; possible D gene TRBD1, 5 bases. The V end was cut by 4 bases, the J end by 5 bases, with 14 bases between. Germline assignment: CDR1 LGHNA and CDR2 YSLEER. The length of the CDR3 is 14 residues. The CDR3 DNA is TGCGCCAGCAGCCGGGGGGGTCGCGTGACTGAAGCTTTCTTT. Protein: CASSRGGRVTEAFF.

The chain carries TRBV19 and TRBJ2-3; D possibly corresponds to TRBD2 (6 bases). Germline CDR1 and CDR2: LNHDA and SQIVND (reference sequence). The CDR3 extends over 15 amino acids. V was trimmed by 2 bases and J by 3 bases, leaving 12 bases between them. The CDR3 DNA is TGTGCCAGTAGTATAAGGACGGGAGCGACAGATACGCAGTATTTT. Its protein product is CASSIRTGATDTQYF.

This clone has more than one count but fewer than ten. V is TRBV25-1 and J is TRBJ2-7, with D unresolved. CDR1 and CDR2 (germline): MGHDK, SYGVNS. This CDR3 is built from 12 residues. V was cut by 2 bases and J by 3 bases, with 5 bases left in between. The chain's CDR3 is CASSERSYEQYF. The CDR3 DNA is TGTGCCAGCAGTGAAAGGAGCTACGAGCAGTACTTC.

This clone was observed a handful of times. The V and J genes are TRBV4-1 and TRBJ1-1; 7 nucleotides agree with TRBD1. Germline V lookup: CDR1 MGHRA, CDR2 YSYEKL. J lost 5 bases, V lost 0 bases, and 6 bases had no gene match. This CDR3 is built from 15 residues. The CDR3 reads CASSQDWQGGTEAFF. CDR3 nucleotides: TGCGCCAGCAGCCAAGATTGGCAGGGGGGTACTGAAGCTTTCTTT.

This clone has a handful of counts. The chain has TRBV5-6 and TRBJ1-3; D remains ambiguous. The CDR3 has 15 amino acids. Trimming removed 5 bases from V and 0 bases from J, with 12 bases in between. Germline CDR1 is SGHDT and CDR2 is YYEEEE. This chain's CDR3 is CASSDGLRSGNTIYF. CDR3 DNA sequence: TGTGCCAGCAGTGACGGACTTCGCTCTGGAAACACCATATATTTT. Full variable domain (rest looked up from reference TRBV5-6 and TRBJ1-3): DAGVTQSPTHLIKTRGQQVTLRCSPKSGHDTVSWYQQALGQGPQFIFQYYEEEERQRGNFPDRFSGHQFPNYSSELNVNALLLGDSALYLCASSDGLRSGNTIYFGEGSWLTVV.

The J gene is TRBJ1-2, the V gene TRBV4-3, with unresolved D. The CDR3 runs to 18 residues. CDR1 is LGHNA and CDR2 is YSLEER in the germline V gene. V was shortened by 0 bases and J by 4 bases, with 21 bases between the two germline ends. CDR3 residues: CASSQDGVAPDGFYGYTF. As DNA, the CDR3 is TGCGCCAGCAGCCAAGATGGTGTAGCCCCAGACGGCTTCTATGGCTACACCTTC.